One and the same sample provided the 22 T cell receptor beta chains below, sequenced in a study of shared clonotypes between healthy human individuals. Sequenced by immunoSEQ multiplex PCR; TCRdb stores in-frame clones only, minus some. The top ten hold around 0.4% of the sample, which has about 2.4 million clones, 93% seen once. Specimen: naive CD4+ T cells from PBMCs. Subset given: CD45RA+ positively selected. Receptor source: a man between 18 and 35 years old in good health. Some clones in this sample may be carry-over from other donors' samples.

The rearrangement joins TRBV6-1 to TRBJ2-7; unclear D gene. The ends were cut back, 6 bases at V and 5 bases at J, with 11 bases in the middle. Per germline, CDR1 MNHNS and CDR2 SASEGT. This CDR3 spans 12 amino acids. CDR3 sequence: CASRYLINEQYF. CDR3 sequence (DNA): TGTGCCAGCAGGTACCTAATAAACGAGCAGTACTTC.

The chain links TRBV28 to TRBJ2-1, with TRBD2 matching 10 bases. This CDR3 contains 18 residues. V was pared by 3 bases and J by 8 bases, with 16 bases of the junction left unmatched. The germline V gene has CDR1 MDHEN and CDR2 SYDVKM. CDR3 loop: CASSFYNWLAGVVDEQFF. The CDR3 nucleotides are TGTGCCAGCAGTTTTTATAATTGGCTAGCGGGAGTAGTGGATGAGCAGTTCTTC.

On this clone itself: Other DNA variants within this sample encode the same CDR3. The CDR3 DNA reads as TGTGCCAGCAGCTTAGAGGTACGCTATGGCTACACCTTC. This sequence encodes CASSLEVRYGYTF. The rearrangement links TRBV7-2 to TRBJ1-2; D is ambiguous. This CDR3 is 13 amino acids long. Trimming cost V 1 base and J 4 bases, with 7 bases left between them. Germline V gene data show CDR1 as SGHTA and CDR2 as FQGNSA.

In regard to this clone: Other DNA sequences in the same sample also yield this CDR3. The chain is built from TRBV7-2 and TRBJ2-7; no clear D gene. The CDR3 length is 11 residues. V was cut by 6 bases and J by 1 base, with 4 bases left in between. Germline V gives CDR1 SGHTA, CDR2 FQGNSA. In DNA, the CDR3 is TGTGCCAGCAGGGGGTCCTACGAGCAGTACTTC. Protein sequence: CASRGSYEQYF.

The chain is built from TRBV7-2 and TRBJ2-1; 10 nucleotides agree with TRBD2. J was trimmed by 3 bases and V by 1 base; bases with no gene match: 3. There are 16 residues in the CDR3. The germline CDR1 and CDR2 sequences are SGHTA and FQGNSA. CDR3 coding DNA: TGTGCCAGCAGCTTAGTGGGGACTAGCGTCTACAATGAGCAGTTCTTC. Its translation is CASSLVGTSVYNEQFF.

The rearrangement joins TRBV10-3 to TRBJ2-1; TRBD1 agrees at 7 bases. Trimming at V came to 4 bases and at J to 2 bases, leaving 5 bases not matched to a gene. The V gene's germline CDR1 is ENHRY and CDR2 SYGVKD. This CDR3 spans 15 amino acids. CDR3 bases: TGTGCCATCAGTGGACAGGGTTACGCCTACAATGAGCAGTTCTTC. Its translation: CAISGQGYAYNEQFF.

Of note for this clone: Without the conserved terminal phenylalanine or tryptophan, this CDR3 likely stems from a read error. No DNA is shown, since the ends of the CDR3 on it are uncertain; the CDR3 is the one TCRdb lists. The V and J genes are TRBV7-6 and TRBJ1-1. Germline CDR1 is SGHVS and CDR2 is FNYEAQ. The CDR3 contains 11 residues when both ends are counted. CDR3 amino acids: CASSLAPGLVL.

The J gene is TRBJ2-7, the V gene TRBV7-9, with D perhaps being TRBD1 or TRBD2 (5 bases each). The V end was cut by 5 bases, the J end by 4 bases, with 15 bases between. Germline loops: CDR1 SEHNR, CDR2 FQNEAQ (reference sequence). The CDR3 spans 14 residues. The CDR3 DNA is TGTGCCAGCAGCCCCGTGGGGGTCGGATACGAGCAGTACTTC. The encoded protein is CASSPVGVGYEQYF.

The genes are TRBV7-3 and TRBJ2-5; perhaps D is TRBD1 or TRBD2 (5 bases each). V was trimmed by 2 bases and J by 1 base, leaving 14 bases between them. The CDR3 is 16 residues long. Per germline, CDR1 SGHTA and CDR2 FQGTGA. The CDR3 sequence: CASSLGSPGTQETQYF. CDR3 coding DNA: TGTGCCAGCAGCTTAGGTAGTCCAGGGACCCAAGAGACCCAGTACTTC.

Only one count was recorded for this clone. The chain carries TRBV10-1 and TRBJ2-3; D is unclear. Trimming cost V 2 bases and J 4 bases, with 7 bases left between them. This CDR3 is 13 amino acids long. CDR1 WNHNN and CDR2 SYGVQD come from the germline V gene (reference sequence). The CDR3 nucleotides are TGCGCCAGCAGTGAGACGGCGGCAGATACGCAGTATTTT. Translating it yields CASSETAADTQYF.

This clone was counted between two and nine times. The J gene is TRBJ1-1, the V gene TRBV4-3, with D maybe TRBD1 (6 bases). The germline V and J ends were trimmed by 1 base and 5 bases, with 11 bases remaining between them. The germline gives CDR1 LGHNA, CDR2 YSLEER. The CDR3 has 14 amino acids. In nucleotides, the CDR3 is TGCGCCAGCAGCCAAGGCAGGGGAAGGACTGAAGCTTTCTTT. Translation gives CASSQGRGRTEAFF.

Here the CDR3 DNA reads TGTGCCAGAAGCTTGGTCGGGCCGCTCGAGCAGTACTTC. Amino acid sequence: CARSLVGPLEQYF. The chain recombines TRBV5-3 with TRBJ2-7; D gene ambiguous. TRBV5-3 is placed among ORFs of uncertain function. V lost 0 bases, J lost 6 bases, and 10 bases lay in between. The CDR3 is 13 amino acids.

This clone showed up just once. This chain links TRBV10-3 with TRBJ2-1, with unresolved D. V lost 4 bases and J lost 0, with 4 bases in between. The CDR3 spans 13 residues. CDR1 and CDR2 (germline): ENHRY, SYGVKD. The CDR3 nucleotides read TGTGCCATCAGTGGTCGCTCCTACAATGAGCAGTTCTTC. This translates into CAISGRSYNEQFF.

V is TRBV18 and J is TRBJ2-3; D not certain. CDR3 length: 16 residues. In germline, CDR1 is KGHSH, CDR2 LQKENI. V gave up 0 bases and J gave up 1 base, with 11 bases separating them. CDR3 amino acids: CASSPPVASRTDTQYF. Written as DNA, the CDR3 is TGTGCCAGCTCACCACCTGTGGCCTCCCGCACAGATACGCAGTATTTT.

The V call is TRBV7-2, the J call TRBJ2-3; TRBD2 aligns across 8 bases. CDR3 length: 15 residues. The J segment lost 4 bases and the V segment lost 5 bases, leaving 8 bases of the junction unmatched. CDR1 and CDR2 from the germline V gene are SGHTA and FQGNSA. This CDR3 is CASSPFGGRSDTQYF. In nucleotides, the CDR3 is TGTGCCAGCAGCCCTTTTGGCGGGAGGTCAGATACGCAGTATTTT.

CDR3: CASSEADPSSGYEQYF. Here the CDR3 DNA reads TGTGCCAGCAGTGAAGCGGACCCGTCTAGCGGCTACGAGCAGTACTTC. The rearrangement uses TRBV6-1 and TRBJ2-7; 7 bases are shared with TRBD2. The CDR3 spans 16 residues. Looked up from germline, CDR1 is MNHNS and CDR2 is SASEGT. The junction had 8 bases not matched to a gene; V was cut back by 0 bases and J by 3 bases.

The CDR3 here is CASSQGQRRGETQYF. DNA for the CDR3: TGCGCCAGCAGCCAAGGGCAGAGGAGAGGAGAGACCCAGTACTTC. The gene calls are TRBV4-3 and TRBJ2-5; D gene unclear. Trimming shortened V by 1 base and J by 4 bases, and 13 bases separated the two germline ends. This CDR3 has 15 residues. Per the germline V gene, CDR1 is LGHNA and CDR2 is YSLEER.

This chain joins TRBV5-4 and TRBJ1-3; no definite D call. V lost 4 bases and J 0 bases, leaving 11 bases between the germline ends. Germline V gene lookup returns CDR1 SGHNT and CDR2 YYREEE (reference sequence). This CDR3 spans 15 amino acids. Here the CDR3 DNA reads TGTGCCAGCAGCGCGGAGTTTAGCTCTGGAAACACCATATATTTT. Amino acids: CASSAEFSSGNTIYF.

The genes are TRBV6-5 and TRBJ2-4, with D perhaps assigned TRBD1 or TRBD2 (5 bases each). This CDR3 region has 12 residues. V was cut by 5 bases and J by 6 bases, with 8 bases left in between. Per germline, CDR1 MNHEY and CDR2 SVGAGI. DNA for the CDR3: TGTGCCAGCAGTCCGGGACCAAACATTCAGTACTTC. This gives the protein CASSPGPNIQYF.

The V call is TRBV6-1, the J call TRBJ2-3; D is possibly TRBD1 (5 bases). Trimming pared 4 bases from V and 5 bases from J, leaving 19 bases between. The CDR3 covers 16 residues. CDR1 is MNHNS, CDR2 SASEGT, per germline. This CDR3 reads CASSGRVRSDRDTQYF. The CDR3 DNA is TGTGCCAGCAGTGGCAGGGTTCGCTCCGACCGAGATACGCAGTATTTT.

This clone was observed a few times. The genes are TRBV29-1 and TRBJ1-1, with a weak D call TRBD1 (5 bases). Trimming removed 6 bases at V and 10 bases at J, with 21 bases between. The CDR3 has 13 amino acids. The germline CDR1 and CDR2 sequences are SQVTM and ANQGSEA. CDR3 in DNA: TGCAGCGTCCGACACAATTTGGCCCAGGGAGCTTTCTTT. Translation gives CSVRHNLAQGAFF. The full variable domain, its missing parts supplied by reference TRBV29-1 and TRBJ1-1, is SAVISQKPSRDICQRGTSLTIQCQVDSQVTMMFWYRQQPGQSLTLIATANQGSEATYESGFVIDKFPISRPNLTFSTLTVSNMSPEDSSIYLCSVRHNLAQGAFFGQGTRLTVV.

This chain connects TRBV5-6 to TRBJ1-3, with TRBD1 as a possible D gene (6 bases). The V and J ends lost 0 bases and 0 bases respectively, with 13 bases between them. Germline V lookup: CDR1 SGHDT, CDR2 YYEEEE. The CDR3 runs 17 residues. The CDR3 loop is CASSLVGRGNSGNTIYF. In DNA, the CDR3 is TGTGCCAGCAGCTTGGTTGGCAGGGGCAACTCTGGAAACACCATATATTTT.